This T cell receptor beta chain came from a study of T cells in Graves' hyperthyroidism and ophthalmopathy. The CDR3 covers 15 residues. Germline V gives CDR1 SGHTA, CDR2 FQGTGA. The ends lost 6 bases at V and 0 bases at J; junction bases unmatched: 7. Each person with ophthalmopathy scored at least 3 on the Clinical Activity Score, reached NOSPECS grade 4 or higher, and had been ill under 3 months. This clonotype was seen repeatedly, ten times or more. Researchers took RNA transcripts and amplified the TCR beta CDR3 regions from them. In the first-round RT-PCR of the TCR CDR3, the HTBI primer set was used. Using its own MiXCR run on the multiplex PCR reads, TCRdb lists one record per CDR3 protein. The data contain hundreds of thousands of distinct CDR3 sequences, around 20% of them singletons.

This TCR came from a man aged 40-49 years with Graves' ophthalmopathy. The chain recombines TRBV7-3 with TRBJ2-7; 8 bases are a match to TRBD2. The sequenced sample consisted of blood. CDR3 DNA sequence: TGTGCCAGCAGTCCGGATAGCGGGGCCTCCTACGAGCAGTACTTC. Translation: CASSPDSGASYEQYF.